The T cell receptor (beta chain) under discussion was sequenced for a study of cytomegalovirus exposure and HLA in healthy donors. Measured with immunoSEQ multiplex PCR; TCRdb has only the in-frame clones, and not every one. The sample consists of under 200,000 clones, around 80% of them appearing once. CDR3 length equals 15 residues. Germline CDR1 and CDR2: MNHEY and SMNVEV (reference sequence). The V end was cut by 3 bases, the J end by 8 bases, with 16 bases between. This clone was counted a few times. Sequencing was done on a sample of PBMCs. This clonotype was obtained from a woman aged 30 to 39 in good health and CMV-seronegative. The chain recombines TRBV27 with TRBJ1-4, with D maybe TRBD1 (6 bases). The CDR3 DNA is TGTGCCAGCAGTTTGCGGGGGCTGAAAGGCGAAAAACTGTTTTTT. Translating it yields CASSLRGLKGEKLFF.